These 27 T cell receptor beta chains were all obtained from the same sample, sequenced in a study of cytomegalovirus exposure and HLA in healthy donors. The PCR was carried out with 60 Vbeta primers and 13 Jbeta primers. The repertoire was sequenced with immunoSEQ multiplex PCR; TCRdb's copy has only in-frame clones and lacks some. The sample records about 95,000 clones, around four fifths being singletons. Material for sequencing was PBMCs. These receptors were taken from a woman aged 40 to 50 in good health and CMV-seronegative.

The chain has TRBV4-3 and TRBJ1-2, with 8 bases aligning to TRBD1. Germline V gene data show CDR1 as LGHNA and CDR2 as YSLEER. CDR3 size: 13 residues. Trimming cost V 4 bases and J 2 bases; bases outside gene matches: 0. The CDR3 DNA follows: TGCGCCAGCAGCCGGGACAGGAACTATGGCTACACCTTC. The encoded protein is CASSRDRNYGYTF.

As for this clone: Other DNA variants within this sample encode the same CDR3. The CDR3 sequence is CASSLVAGGTDTQYF. CDR3 nucleotide sequence: TGTGCCAGCAGCTTAGTAGCGGGGGGGACAGATACGCAGTATTTT. This sequence joins TRBV7-2 and TRBJ2-3, with 11 bases aligning to TRBD2. The CDR3 is made up of 15 amino acids. Germline-derived CDR1 and CDR2 are SGHTA and FQGNSA. V lost 1 base, J lost 3 bases, and 0 bases stayed unmatched.

This clone showed up just a few times. Without the conserved terminal phenylalanine or tryptophan, this CDR3 likely stems from a read error. J is TRBJ1-2 and V is TRBV5-1, with D unresolved. CDR3 length: 13 residues. V was clipped by 3 bases and J by 3 bases, with 9 bases between them. CDR1 is SGHRS, CDR2 YFSETQ, per germline. CDR3 DNA sequence: TGCGCCAGCAGCTCAGAAGACGACTATGGCTACACCGTC. This encodes CASSSEDDYGYTV.

The rearrangement uses TRBV19 and TRBJ2-5; no definite D call. This CDR3 is built from 11 residues. V was clipped by 6 bases and J by 7 bases, with 9 bases between them. The germline CDR1 and CDR2 sequences are LNHDA and SQIVND (reference sequence). CDR3 region: CASRGLGTQYF. CDR3 nucleotide sequence: TGTGCCAGTAGGGGCCTCGGGACCCAGTACTTC.

The gene calls are TRBV5-6 and TRBJ2-5, with a tentative D call TRBD2 (6 bases). The germline V gene has CDR1 SGHDT and CDR2 YYEEEE. V shed 4 bases and J shed 5 bases, with 15 bases lying between them. This CDR3 spans 14 amino acids. The CDR3: CASSASAAGETQYF. DNA of the CDR3: TGTGCCAGCAGCGCCTCGGCCGCGGGGGAGACCCAGTACTTC.

This clone came up a few times. The CDR3 here is CASSQGVLRGGGYEQYF. The CDR3, as DNA: TGTGCCAGCAGCCAAGGAGTCCTTAGGGGAGGGGGATACGAGCAGTACTTC. The chain joins TRBV14 to TRBJ2-7, with a possible D match to TRBD2 (7 bases). The CDR3 consists of 17 residues. Trimming left V 1 base short and J 4 bases short, with 20 bases between. Germline loops: CDR1 SGHDN, CDR2 FVKESK.

The chain uses TRBV7-2 and TRBJ1-6; the D is unclear. The CDR3 totals 17 residues. V lost 4 bases and J lost 4, with 17 bases in between. The germline V gene has CDR1 SGHTA and CDR2 FQGNSA. CDR3 sequence reads: CASSSPTTTRYNSPLHF. CDR3 DNA sequence: TGTGCCAGCAGCTCACCGACTACGACACGTTATAATTCACCCCTCCACTTT. The entire variable domain, with the rest obtained from reference TRBV7-2 and TRBJ1-6, is as follows: GAGVSQSPSNKVTEKGKDVELRCDPISGHTALYWYRQSLGQGLEFLIYFQGNSAPDKSGLPSDRFSAERTGGSVSTLTIQRTQQEDSAVYLCASSSPTTTRYNSPLHFGNGTRLTVT.

The chain has TRBV6-1 and TRBJ1-1; no reliable D call. V gave up 4 bases and J gave up 10 bases, with 16 bases separating them. The germline CDR1 and CDR2 sequences are MNHNS and SASEGT. The CDR3 is 13 amino acids. The CDR3 is CASSGTSSDGAFF. DNA for the CDR3: TGTGCCAGCAGTGGTACATCTTCAGATGGAGCTTTCTTT.

The chain joins TRBV4-2 to TRBJ1-2, with a tentative D call TRBD1 (6 bases). Trimming pared 1 base from V and 9 bases from J, leaving 24 bases between. CDR1 LGHNA and CDR2 YNFKEQ come from the germline V gene. This CDR3 has 17 residues. The CDR3 bases are TGTGCCAGCAGCCAAGCGGCAAGGCGAGGGGCCCAGGGGAGCTACACCTTC. Protein sequence: CASSQAARRGAQGSYTF.

This clone was counted a few times. DNA for the CDR3: TGTGCCAGCAGCCGGGATAGGAGGGAGCCCCAGCATTTT. This codes for CASSRDRREPQHF. This chain uses TRBV5-6 with TRBJ1-5; no firm D call. The germline CDR1 and CDR2 sequences are SGHDT and YYEEEE. This CDR3 is built from 13 residues. V shed 4 bases and J shed 8 bases, with 13 bases lying between them.

This clone was seen only once. This chain joins TRBV6-4 and TRBJ2-2, with a tentative D call TRBD2 (5 bases). The ends were cut back, 0 bases at V and 2 bases at J, with 10 bases in the middle. The CDR3 covers 16 residues. CDR1 is MRHNA, CDR2 SNTAGT, per germline. The CDR3 protein is CASSDSRVLNTGELFF. The CDR3 DNA reads as TGTGCCAGCAGTGACTCGAGGGTACTAAACACCGGGGAGCTGTTTTTT.

The gene calls are TRBV19 and TRBJ2-7; 10 bases are a match to TRBD2. Per the germline V gene, CDR1 is LNHDA and CDR2 is SQIVND (reference sequence). This CDR3 contains 16 residues. The V gene end was trimmed by 4 bases and the J gene end by 5 bases; junction bases not matched to a gene: 11. The CDR3 coding sequence is TGTGCCAGTAGTACCGCTAGCGGGGGAGTTGGGCACGAGCAGTACTTC. Translated: CASSTASGGVGHEQYF.

V gene TRBV7-2 combines with J gene TRBJ1-1; D is perhaps TRBD1 (6 bases). Germline lookup yields CDR1 SGHTA and CDR2 FQGNSA. Trimming shortened V by 1 base and J by 7 bases, and 10 bases separated the two germline ends. The CDR3 is made up of 13 amino acids. DNA of the CDR3: TGTGCCAGCAGCTTAGAACAGGGATATGAAGCTTTCTTT. This encodes CASSLEQGYEAFF.

The rearrangement joins TRBV6-5 to TRBJ1-2; 7 bases are shared with TRBD1. The V gene end was trimmed by 6 bases and the J gene end by 10 bases; junction bases not matched to a gene: 5. There are 11 residues in the CDR3. Germline loops: CDR1 MNHEY, CDR2 SVGAGI. The CDR3 DNA sequence: TGTGCCAGCAGCCGACAGGGTTCCTACACCTTC. Protein product: CASSRQGSYTF.

Worth noting for this clone: The junction departs from germline at one end; a sequencing error may be responsible. The chain carries TRBV5-1 and TRBJ2-6, with TRBD1 matching over 11 bases. Germline assignment: CDR1 SGHRS and CDR2 YFSETQ. This CDR3 contains 19 residues. CDR3 nucleotide sequence: TGCGCCAGCAGGGCCGGGACAGGGGGTTTCCGCTCTGGGGCCAACGTCATGACTTTC. Its translation is CASRAGTGGFRSGANVMTF.

The chain uses TRBV2 and TRBJ1-1; TRBD1 might be the D (5 bases). Germline values: CDR1 SNHLY, CDR2 FYNNEI. Trimming shortened V by 7 bases and J by 9 bases, and 18 bases separated the two germline ends. The CDR3 has 13 amino acids. The CDR3 reads CASTSPGRNQAFF. In DNA, the CDR3 is TGTGCCAGCACTTCACCAGGGCGGAACCAAGCTTTCTTT.

This clone was seen a few times. This chain connects TRBV5-6 to TRBJ1-1; tentatively, D is TRBD1 (6 bases). CDR3 length: 15 amino acids. Germline CDR1 and CDR2: SGHDT and YYEEEE. With 2 bases removed from V and 0 bases from J, the gap between germline ends came to 11 bases. Written as DNA, the CDR3 is TGTGCCAGCAGCTTAATACAGGGTCTGAACACTGAAGCTTTCTTT. It codes for CASSLIQGLNTEAFF.

The V gene is TRBV19, the J gene TRBJ1-5; D call uncertain. Trimming removed 3 bases from V and 3 bases from J, with 3 bases in between. There are 12 residues in the CDR3. Per germline, CDR1 LNHDA and CDR2 SQIVND (reference sequence). In DNA form, the CDR3 reads TGTGCCAGTAGTATCTTCAATCAGCCCCAGCATTTT. This encodes CASSIFNQPQHF.

This sequence joins TRBV6-5 and TRBJ1-1; D call uncertain. The ends were cut back, 5 bases at V and 0 bases at J, with 10 bases in the middle. Germline CDR1 reads MNHEY; CDR2 reads SVGAGI. This CDR3 contains 14 residues. The CDR3 sequence: CASSPWRMNTEAFF. The CDR3 DNA reads as TGTGCCAGCAGTCCTTGGCGGATGAACACTGAAGCTTTCTTT.

V and J are TRBV5-1 and TRBJ1-2, with D maybe TRBD1 (5 bases). Germline assignment: CDR1 SGHRS and CDR2 YFSETQ. The CDR3 is 12 residues long. Trimming shortened V by 4 bases and J by 4 bases, and 8 bases separated the two germline ends. The CDR3, as DNA: TGCGCCAGCAGCCCTCAGGGCTATGGCTACACCTTC. Its protein product is CASSPQGYGYTF.

The chain uses TRBV2 and TRBJ2-1, with a tentative D call TRBD1 (5 bases). The germline V gene has CDR1 SNHLY and CDR2 FYNNEI. The CDR3 covers 14 residues. V dropped 7 bases and J dropped 0 bases, with 10 bases sitting between them. CDR3 DNA sequence: TGTGCCAGCATAGGGGTTAGCTCCTACAATGAGCAGTTCTTC. Translating gives CASIGVSSYNEQFF.

The V and J genes are TRBV5-1 and TRBJ1-1, with 9 positions matching TRBD1. The trim removed 4 bases at V and 4 bases at J, leaving 5 bases unmatched. CDR1 SGHRS and CDR2 YFSETQ come from the germline V gene. The CDR3 runs to 14 residues. The CDR3: CASSRTGEFTEAFF. The DNA for the CDR3 is TGCGCCAGCAGCAGGACAGGGGAGTTCACTGAAGCTTTCTTT. Supplemented by reference TRBV5-1 and TRBJ1-1, the full variable domain reads KAGVTQTPRYLIKTRGQQVTLSCSPISGHRSVSWYQQTPGQGLQFLFEYFSETQRNKGNFPGRFSGRQFSNSRSEMNVSTLELGDSALYLCASSRTGEFTEAFFGQGTRLTVV.

This clone was counted once. The chain joins TRBV6-6 to TRBJ1-1; 7 nucleotides align to TRBD1. CDR1 and CDR2 (germline): MNHNY, SVGAGI (reference sequence). This CDR3 comprises 14 residues. With 7 bases clipped from V and 4 bases from J, the junction kept 9 bases outside the gene matches. The CDR3 nucleotides are TGTGCCAGCATCGAAACAGGGGAGTTCACTGAAGCTTTCTTT. Protein product: CASIETGEFTEAFF.

This clone was counted between two and nine times. This sequence joins TRBV7-2 and TRBJ1-1, with 9 bases aligning to TRBD1. Looked up from germline, CDR1 is SGHTA and CDR2 is FQGNSA. CDR3 length: 13 residues. The junction had 6 bases not matched to a gene; V was cut back by 3 bases and J by 10 bases. The CDR3 DNA is TGTGCCAGCAGCTTGGGACAGGGTGTCCCAGCTTTCTTT. Translating it yields CASSLGQGVPAFF.

This clone appeared a single time. The gene calls are TRBV27 and TRBJ2-1; D remains unclear. Germline V gene sequence: CDR1 MNHEY, CDR2 SMNVEV (reference sequence). CDR3 length equals 12 residues. Trimming removed 2 bases from V and 5 bases from J, with 4 bases in between. The CDR3 nucleotides read TGTGCCAGCAGTTTAGGGCACAATGAGCAGTTCTTC. Its protein is CASSLGHNEQFF.

V gene TRBV5-1 combines with J gene TRBJ2-7; D is perhaps TRBD1 (5 bases). CDR1 and CDR2 (germline): SGHRS, YFSETQ. This CDR3 contains 15 residues. The V end lost 4 bases, the J end lost 5 bases, and 19 bases lay between the germline ends. This CDR3 is CASSPDTYAWDEQYF. The CDR3 DNA reads as TGCGCCAGCAGCCCGGACACGTACGCATGGGACGAGCAGTACTTC.

The chain joins TRBV18 to TRBJ1-2; weak D call: TRBD1 (6 bases). Germline loops: CDR1 KGHSH, CDR2 LQKENI. The CDR3 covers 15 residues. Trimming cost V 3 bases and J 5 bases, with 16 bases left between them. The CDR3: CASSPEQGSPYGYTF. The CDR3, as DNA: TGTGCCAGCTCACCCGAACAGGGATCCCCTTATGGCTACACCTTC.